The 21 T cell receptor beta chains presented below share a single source sample, sequenced in a study of T cell responses to AZD1222 COVID-19 vaccine (dated by TCRdb to the early 2020s). Taken with the paper, the label for time point translates to: baseline before first vaccination. The library was obtained by the immunoSEQ multiplex PCR assay. TCRdb provides this immuneACCESS table in a form limited to in-frame rearrangements. Some clones are lacking; in checked studies, under half of them reflect an unresolved V gene, and why the rest are absent is not known. The table for this sample lists about 140,000 clones; just under 95% of them were counted only once. Approximately 4.8% of the sample comes from the top ten. The starting material was peripheral blood, obtained on day 0 of AZD1222 vaccination. The receptor set was obtained from an adult in good health.

This chain connects TRBV24-1 to TRBJ2-1; 11 bases map to TRBD1. The CDR3 contains 17 residues. In germline, CDR1 is KGHDR, CDR2 SFDVKD. V dropped 6 bases and J dropped 7; count of bases not matched to a gene: 13. The CDR3 loop reads CATSSVSGQGANNEQFF. For the CDR3, the DNA is TGTGCCACCAGTTCAGTCTCTGGACAGGGGGCAAATAATGAGCAGTTCTTC.

The chain is built from TRBV6-2 or TRBV6-3 and TRBJ2-7; TRBD2 matches at 10 bases. V trimming: 4 bases; J trimming: 3 bases; junction bases outside the gene matches: 15. Looked up from germline, CDR1 is MNHEY and CDR2 is SVGEGT. The CDR3 loop spans 18 amino acids. The CDR3 DNA reads as TGTGCCAGCAGTTTCAGGGGAAACCTAGCGGGAGTGCGCTACGAGCAGTACTTC. Translation: CASSFRGNLAGVRYEQYF.

With regard to this clone: Other DNA variants within this sample encode the same CDR3. This CDR3 reads CATSRVAGGLTDTQYF. The CDR3 nucleotides are TGTGCCACCAGCAGAGTTGCGGGAGGCCTCACAGATACGCAGTATTTT. The chain joins TRBV15 to TRBJ2-3; 8 bases match TRBD2. The CDR3 has 16 residues. Trimming cost V 1 base and J 2 bases; bases outside gene matches: 5. Germline CDR1 reads LNHNV; CDR2 reads YYDKDF (reference sequence).

V is TRBV28 and J is TRBJ2-5; TRBD2 agrees at 13 bases. From germline, CDR1 is MDHEN and CDR2 SYDVKM. The CDR3 consists of 15 residues. V gave up 6 bases and J gave up 4 bases; unmatched junction bases: 5. This CDR3 is CASSLGLAGAETQYF. In DNA form, the CDR3 reads TGTGCCAGCAGCCTAGGACTAGCGGGAGCAGAGACCCAGTACTTC.

V and J are TRBV10-3 and TRBJ2-5; 7 positions match TRBD2. The CDR3 is 15 residues long. Trimming cost V 3 bases and J 3 bases; bases outside gene matches: 7. CDR1 is ENHRY, CDR2 SYGVKD, per germline. CDR3 sequence: CAISDVGGRKETQYF. In DNA form, the CDR3 reads TGTGCCATCAGTGATGTGGGAGGGCGGAAAGAGACCCAGTACTTC.

CDR3 loop: CASSYPVGVGQYF. The CDR3 nucleotides read TGTGCCAGCAGCTACCCGGTCGGCGTTGGGCAGTACTTC. This chain links TRBV7-9 with TRBJ2-7; D not resolved. Germline V gives CDR1 SEHNR, CDR2 FQNEAQ (reference sequence). CDR3 length equals 13 residues. Trimming removed 4 bases from V and 9 bases from J, with 16 bases in between.

The V gene is TRBV3-1 (or the pseudogene TRBV3-2), the J gene TRBJ2-7, with 10 nucleotides matching TRBD1. The CDR3 is 16 amino acids. With 4 bases clipped from V and 2 bases from J, the junction kept 8 bases outside the gene matches. CDR1 LGHDT and CDR2 YNNKEL come from the germline V gene (reference sequence). DNA of the CDR3: TGTGCCAGCAGCCGTCGGGACAGGGGTGGACCCTACGAGCAGTACTTC. This codes for CASSRRDRGGPYEQYF.

This chain joins TRBV25-1 and TRBJ2-7, with D perhaps matching TRBD1 (5 bases). There are 16 residues in the CDR3. The germline gives CDR1 MGHDK, CDR2 SYGVNS. V was clipped by 1 base and J by 0 bases, with 13 bases between them. CDR3 sequence reads: CASSESMDTLSYEQYF. Written as DNA, the CDR3 is TGTGCCAGCAGTGAATCCATGGACACCCTCTCCTACGAGCAGTACTTC.

The rearrangement joins TRBV2 to TRBJ2-2; D ambiguous. Trimming stripped 5 bases from V and 1 base from J, with 8 bases between. This CDR3 is 14 amino acids long. In germline, CDR1 is SNHLY, CDR2 FYNNEI. The CDR3 bases are TGTGCCAGCAGTAGCAGATGGAACACCGGGGAGCTGTTTTTT. As protein: CASSSRWNTGELFF. Combining the CDR3 with reference TRBV2 and TRBJ2-2 gives the whole variable domain EPEVTQTPSHQVTQMGQEVILRCVPISNHLYFYWYRQILGQKVEFLVSFYNNEISEKSEIFDDQFSVERPDGSNFTLKIRSTKLEDSAMYFCASSSRWNTGELFFGEGSRLTVL.

The rearrangement links TRBV28 to TRBJ1-1; D might be TRBD1 (5 bases). The CDR3 extends over 16 amino acids. The ends were cut back, 4 bases at V and 4 bases at J, with 19 bases in the middle. Germline V gene lookup returns CDR1 MDHEN and CDR2 SYDVKM. The CDR3 sequence is CASSSRRGAVFTEAFF. The CDR3 DNA reads TGTGCCAGCAGTTCCCGCCGCGGGGCGGTTTTCACTGAAGCTTTCTTT. The entire variable domain, with the rest obtained from reference TRBV28 and TRBJ1-1, is as follows: DVKVTQSSRYLVKRTGEKVFLECVQDMDHENMFWYRQDPGLGLRLIYFSYDVKMKEKGDIPEGYSVSREKKERFSLILESASTNQTSMYLCASSSRRGAVFTEAFFGQGTRLTVV.

This clone came up a few times. The chain employs TRBV7-8 and TRBJ2-7, with D possibly TRBD2 on 6 matching bases. CDR1 is SGHVS, CDR2 FQNEAQ, per germline. Trimming removed 3 bases at V and 6 bases at J, with 18 bases between. The CDR3 has 15 residues. The CDR3 region is CASSFAGGAVVEQYF. The CDR3 coding sequence is TGTGCCAGCAGCTTTGCTGGCGGGGCTGTAGTCGAGCAGTACTTC.

The chain uses TRBV28 and TRBJ1-5; a possible D gene is TRBD1 (5 bases). Trimming stripped 2 bases from V and 9 bases from J, with 8 bases between. The CDR3 length is 12 residues. Germline V gene lookup returns CDR1 MDHEN and CDR2 SYDVKM. The CDR3 DNA sequence: TGTGCCAGCAGTTTAGGGACTCGGCCCCAGCATTTT. Encoded protein: CASSLGTRPQHF.

In this sample, this clone turned up once. This rearrangement joins TRBV28 to TRBJ1-1; no reliable D call. The germline V and J ends were trimmed by 7 bases and 0 bases, with 6 bases remaining between them. CDR3 size: 12 residues. Germline V CDR1 and CDR2: MDHEN, SYDVKM. DNA of the CDR3: TGTGCCAGCAACCGGATGAACACTGAAGCTTTCTTT. The encoded protein is CASNRMNTEAFF.

The chain couples TRBV7-2 to TRBJ1-5, with TRBD1 matching 7 bases. V lost 2 bases, J lost 3 bases, and 4 bases stayed unmatched. The CDR3 totals 15 residues. Germline V gives CDR1 SGHTA, CDR2 FQGNSA. The DNA for the CDR3 is TGTGCCAGCAGCTTACTACAGGGGAACAATCAGCCCCAGCATTTT. Residues: CASSLLQGNNQPQHF.

The chain has TRBV5-1 and TRBJ1-2; D is uncertain. V gave up 2 bases and J gave up 4 bases, with 15 bases separating them. The CDR3 runs 15 residues. The germline CDR1 and CDR2 sequences are SGHRS and YFSETQ. For the CDR3, the DNA is TGCGCCAGCAGCTTACGGGTCTCGGAGCTCTATGGCTACACCTTC. This translates into CASSLRVSELYGYTF. Combining the CDR3 with reference TRBV5-1 and TRBJ1-2 gives the whole variable domain KAGVTQTPRYLIKTRGQQVTLSCSPISGHRSVSWYQQTPGQGLQFLFEYFSETQRNKGNFPGRFSGRQFSNSRSEMNVSTLELGDSALYLCASSLRVSELYGYTFGSGTRLTVV.

The rearrangement links TRBV20-1 to TRBJ2-2; no clear D gene. Trimming took off 3 bases at V and 2 bases at J, with 13 bases between the two ends. Germline V gives CDR1 DFQATT, CDR2 SNEGSKA (reference sequence). CDR3 size: 15 residues. The CDR3 here is CSASLLFYNTGELFF. In DNA, the CDR3 is TGCAGTGCTAGTCTCCTATTTTACAACACCGGGGAGCTGTTTTTT.

The chain links TRBV5-5 to TRBJ1-3, with 7 bases identical to TRBD1. Per germline, CDR1 SGHKS and CDR2 YYEKEE (reference sequence). This CDR3 contains 17 residues. The trim removed 2 bases at V and 0 bases at J, leaving 8 bases unmatched. The CDR3 region is CASSFDGRGTSGNTIYF. The CDR3 DNA follows: TGTGCCAGCAGCTTCGACGGCAGGGGGACCTCTGGAAACACCATATATTTT.

The chain links TRBV5-1 to TRBJ2-7, with TRBD1 matching over 8 bases. Trimming at V came to 6 bases and at J to 2 bases, leaving 10 bases not matched to a gene. CDR3 length: 15 amino acids. CDR1 and CDR2 (germline): SGHRS, YFSETQ. This CDR3 reads CASNPSGQGPYEQYF. The CDR3, as DNA: TGCGCCAGCAATCCGAGCGGACAGGGCCCCTACGAGCAGTACTTC.

This sequence joins TRBV6-6 and TRBJ1-4; 7 nucleotides match TRBD1. The CDR3 sequence is 15 residues long. Germline V gene data show CDR1 as MNHNY and CDR2 as SVGAGI (reference sequence). Germline trimming cut 5 bases from V and 5 bases from J; bases unmatched to any gene: 8. CDR3 nucleotides: TGTGCCAGCAGTGTCGGGGACAGCCCCAATGAAAAACTGTTTTTT. Amino acids: CASSVGDSPNEKLFF.

This clone is medium-sized in the sample. The chain uses TRBV4-1 and TRBJ1-6, with D perhaps matching TRBD1 (6 bases). V lost 1 base, J lost 7 bases, and 14 bases lay in between. Germline CDR1 reads MGHRA; CDR2 reads YSYEKL. The CDR3 runs 16 residues. CDR3 protein: CASSQVAGDWNSPLHF. For the CDR3, the DNA is TGCGCCAGCAGCCAAGTAGCAGGGGATTGGAATTCACCCCTCCACTTT.

The chain couples TRBV5-1 to TRBJ2-7; D not certain. Trimming removed 0 bases at V and 6 bases at J, with 16 bases between. The CDR3 has 15 amino acids. Germline V gene sequence: CDR1 SGHRS, CDR2 YFSETQ. CDR3 region: CASSLGSGGTGEQYF. DNA for the CDR3: TGCGCCAGCAGCTTGGGTTCGGGTGGTACGGGCGAGCAGTACTTC.